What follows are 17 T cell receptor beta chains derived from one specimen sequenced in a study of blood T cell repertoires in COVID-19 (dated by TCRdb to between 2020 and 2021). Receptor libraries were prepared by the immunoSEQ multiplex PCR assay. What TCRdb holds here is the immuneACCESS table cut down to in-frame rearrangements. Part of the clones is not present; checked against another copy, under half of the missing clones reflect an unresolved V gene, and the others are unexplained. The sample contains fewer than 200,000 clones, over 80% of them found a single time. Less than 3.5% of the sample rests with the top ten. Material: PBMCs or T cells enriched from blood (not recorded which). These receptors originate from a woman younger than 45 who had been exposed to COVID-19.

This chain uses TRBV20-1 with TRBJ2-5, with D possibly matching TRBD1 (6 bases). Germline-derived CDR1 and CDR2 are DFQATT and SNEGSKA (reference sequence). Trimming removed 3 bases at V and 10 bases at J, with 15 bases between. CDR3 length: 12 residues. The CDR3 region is CSASPGAGDQYF. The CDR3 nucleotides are TGCAGTGCTAGTCCAGGGGCTGGTGACCAGTACTTC.

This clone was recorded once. CDR3 coding DNA: TGTGCCAGCAGCTTAGTCTTACAGACAGCGGATACGCAGTATTTT. Translated, it gives CASSLVLQTADTQYF. The chain couples TRBV7-2 to TRBJ2-3; TRBD1 is a possible D gene (5 bases). The ends were cut back, 1 base at V and 6 bases at J, with 14 bases in the middle. Germline assignment: CDR1 SGHTA and CDR2 FQGNSA. The CDR3 has 15 amino acids.

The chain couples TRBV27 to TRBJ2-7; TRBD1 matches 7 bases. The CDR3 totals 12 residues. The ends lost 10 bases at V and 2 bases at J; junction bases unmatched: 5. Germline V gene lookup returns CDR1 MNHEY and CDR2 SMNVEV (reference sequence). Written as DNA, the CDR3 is TGTGCCACCCAAACAGGGGCCTACGAGCAGTACTTC. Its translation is CATQTGAYEQYF.

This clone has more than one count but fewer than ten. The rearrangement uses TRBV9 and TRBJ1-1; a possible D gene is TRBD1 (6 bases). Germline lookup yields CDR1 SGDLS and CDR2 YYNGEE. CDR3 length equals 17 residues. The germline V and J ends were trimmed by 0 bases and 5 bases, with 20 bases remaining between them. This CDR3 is CASSVVGGSRGLTEAFF. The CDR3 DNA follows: TGTGCCAGCAGCGTAGTAGGGGGTTCGAGGGGCTTGACTGAAGCTTTCTTT.

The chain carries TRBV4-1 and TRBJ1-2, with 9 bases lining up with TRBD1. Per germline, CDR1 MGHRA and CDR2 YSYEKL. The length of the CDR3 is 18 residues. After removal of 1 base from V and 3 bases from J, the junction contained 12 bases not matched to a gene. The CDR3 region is CASSQGETGTGFYYGYTF. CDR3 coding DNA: TGCGCCAGCAGCCAAGGAGAAACCGGGACAGGGTTTTACTATGGCTACACCTTC.

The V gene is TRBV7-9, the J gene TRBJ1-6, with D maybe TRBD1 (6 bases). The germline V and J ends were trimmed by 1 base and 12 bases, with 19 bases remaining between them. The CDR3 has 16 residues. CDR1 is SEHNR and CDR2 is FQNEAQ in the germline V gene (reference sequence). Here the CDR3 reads CASSLVSTTGGRPLHF. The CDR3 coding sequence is TGTGCCAGCAGCTTAGTATCAACGACAGGTGGGCGACCCCTCCACTTT.

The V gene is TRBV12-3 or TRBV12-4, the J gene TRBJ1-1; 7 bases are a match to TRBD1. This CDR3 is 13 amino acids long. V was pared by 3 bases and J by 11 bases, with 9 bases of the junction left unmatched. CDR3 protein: CASSFGQGDWAFF. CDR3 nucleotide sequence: TGTGCCAGCAGTTTTGGCCAGGGGGATTGGGCTTTCTTT.

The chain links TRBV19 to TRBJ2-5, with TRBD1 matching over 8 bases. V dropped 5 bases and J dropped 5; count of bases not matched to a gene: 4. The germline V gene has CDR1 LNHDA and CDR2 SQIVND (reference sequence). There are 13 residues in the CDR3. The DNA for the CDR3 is TGTGCCAGTAGTCAAGGGACAGGCGAGACCCAGTACTTC. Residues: CASSQGTGETQYF.

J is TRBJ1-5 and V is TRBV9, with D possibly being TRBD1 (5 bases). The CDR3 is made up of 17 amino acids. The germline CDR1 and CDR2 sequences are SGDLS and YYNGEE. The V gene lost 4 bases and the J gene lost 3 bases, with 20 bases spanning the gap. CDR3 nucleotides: TGTGCCAGCAGCCCCCGCGGGGACGGGGCCTCCAATCAGCCCCAGCATTTT. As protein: CASSPRGDGASNQPQHF.

CDR3 in DNA: TGCAGCGCCGGAAGGGGGCCCGAAGCTTTCTTT. This codes for CSAGRGPEAFF. The V and J genes are TRBV29-1 and TRBJ1-1; 7 bases are shared with TRBD1. The CDR3 is 11 residues long. Germline V CDR1 and CDR2: SQVTM, ANQGSEA. V lost 7 bases to trimming and J lost 8 bases; unmatched junction nucleotides: 7.

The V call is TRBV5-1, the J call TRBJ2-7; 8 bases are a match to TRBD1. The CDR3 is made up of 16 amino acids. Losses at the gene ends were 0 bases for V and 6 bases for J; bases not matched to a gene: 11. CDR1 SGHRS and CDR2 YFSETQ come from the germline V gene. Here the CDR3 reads CASSLGPAGGTGEQYF. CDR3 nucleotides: TGCGCCAGCAGCTTGGGGCCGGCAGGGGGCACCGGCGAGCAGTACTTC.

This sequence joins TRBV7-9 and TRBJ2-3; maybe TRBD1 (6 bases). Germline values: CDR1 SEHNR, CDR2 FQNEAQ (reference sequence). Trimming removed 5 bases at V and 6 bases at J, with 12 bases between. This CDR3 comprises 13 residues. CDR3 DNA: TGTGCCAGCAGCCCCCCAGGGGCCGATACGCAGTATTTT. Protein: CASSPPGADTQYF.

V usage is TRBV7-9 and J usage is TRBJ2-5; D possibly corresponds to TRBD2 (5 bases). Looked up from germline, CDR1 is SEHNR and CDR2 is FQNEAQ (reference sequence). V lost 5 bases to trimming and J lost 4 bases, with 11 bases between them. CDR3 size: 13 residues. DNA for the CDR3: TGTGCCAGCAGCCCCGACTACCTAGAGACCCAGTACTTC. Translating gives CASSPDYLETQYF.

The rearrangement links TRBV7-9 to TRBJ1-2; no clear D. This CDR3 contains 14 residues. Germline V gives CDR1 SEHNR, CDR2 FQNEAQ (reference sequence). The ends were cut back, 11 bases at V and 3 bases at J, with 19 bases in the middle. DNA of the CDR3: TGTGCCCACGCGGCAGCCTACCCTCACTATGGCTACACCTTC. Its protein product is CAHAAAYPHYGYTF.

The CDR3 nucleotides are TGTGCCAGTAGTATGACAGGGGGGGATGGCTACACCTTC. Amino acids: CASSMTGGDGYTF. The rearrangement uses TRBV19 and TRBJ1-2, with 9 bases identical to TRBD1. The CDR3 runs 13 residues. Germline CDR1 reads LNHDA; CDR2 reads SQIVND (reference sequence). The V segment lost 3 bases and the J segment 6 bases; nucleotides outside the gene matches: 2.

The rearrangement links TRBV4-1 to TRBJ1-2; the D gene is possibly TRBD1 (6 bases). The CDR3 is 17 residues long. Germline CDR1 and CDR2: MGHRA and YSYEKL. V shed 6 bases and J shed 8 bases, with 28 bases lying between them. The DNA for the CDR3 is TGCGCCAGCAGTCATCCGGGGGGCATCTCCGATACTCTCGGCTACACCTTC. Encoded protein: CASSHPGGISDTLGYTF.

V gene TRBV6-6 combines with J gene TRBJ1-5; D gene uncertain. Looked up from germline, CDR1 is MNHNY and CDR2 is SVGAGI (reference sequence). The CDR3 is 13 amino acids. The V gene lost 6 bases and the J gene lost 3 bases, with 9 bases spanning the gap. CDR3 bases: TGTGCCAGCAGCACCACAACCAATCAGCCCCAGCATTTT. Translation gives CASSTTTNQPQHF.